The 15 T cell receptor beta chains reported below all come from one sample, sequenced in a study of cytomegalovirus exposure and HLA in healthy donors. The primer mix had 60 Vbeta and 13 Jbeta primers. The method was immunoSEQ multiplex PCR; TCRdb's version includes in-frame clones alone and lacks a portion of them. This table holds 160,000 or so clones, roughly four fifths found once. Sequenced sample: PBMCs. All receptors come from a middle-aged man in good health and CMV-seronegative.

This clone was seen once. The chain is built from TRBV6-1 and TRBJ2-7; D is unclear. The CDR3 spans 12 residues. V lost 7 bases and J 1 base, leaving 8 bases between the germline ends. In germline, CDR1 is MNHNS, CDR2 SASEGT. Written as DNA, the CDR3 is TGTGCCAGCACCGGGTCTTCCTACGAGCAGTACTTC. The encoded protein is CASTGSSYEQYF.

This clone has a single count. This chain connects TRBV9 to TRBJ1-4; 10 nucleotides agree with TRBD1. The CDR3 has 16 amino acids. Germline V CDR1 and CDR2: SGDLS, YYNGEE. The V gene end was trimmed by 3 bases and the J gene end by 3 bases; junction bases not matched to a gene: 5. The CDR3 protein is CASSAPTGGSNEKLFF. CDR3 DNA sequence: TGTGCCAGCAGCGCACCGACAGGGGGCTCTAATGAAAAACTGTTTTTT.

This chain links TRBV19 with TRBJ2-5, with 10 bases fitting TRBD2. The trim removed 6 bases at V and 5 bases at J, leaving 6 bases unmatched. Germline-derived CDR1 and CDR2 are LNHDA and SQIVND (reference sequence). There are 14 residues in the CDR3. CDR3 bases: TGTGCCAGTAGGGTAGGACTAGCGGAGGAGACCCAGTACTTC. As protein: CASRVGLAEETQYF.

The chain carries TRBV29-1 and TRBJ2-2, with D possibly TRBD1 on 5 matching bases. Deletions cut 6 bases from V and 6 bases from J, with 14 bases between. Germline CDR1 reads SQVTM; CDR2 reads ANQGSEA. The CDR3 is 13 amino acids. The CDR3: CSVRSGLAGELFF. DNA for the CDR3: TGCAGCGTCAGATCAGGGTTAGCCGGGGAGCTGTTTTTT.

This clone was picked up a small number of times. Written as DNA, the CDR3 is TGTGCCAGCAGCTCATCCCCTCGGGACACGAACACTGAAGCTTTCTTT. Protein product: CASSSSPRDTNTEAFF. The rearrangement links TRBV7-3 to TRBJ1-1; possible D gene TRBD1, 6 bases. The V gene's germline CDR1 is SGHTA and CDR2 FQGTGA. Trimming removed 4 bases from V and 1 base from J, with 16 bases in between. This CDR3 has 16 amino acids.

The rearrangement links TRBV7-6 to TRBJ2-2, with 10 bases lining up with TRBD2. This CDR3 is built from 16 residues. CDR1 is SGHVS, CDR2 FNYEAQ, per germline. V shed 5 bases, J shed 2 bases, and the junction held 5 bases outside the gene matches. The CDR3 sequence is CASSLGLAVNTGELFF. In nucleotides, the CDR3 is TGTGCCAGCAGCCTTGGACTAGCGGTAAACACCGGGGAGCTGTTTTTT.

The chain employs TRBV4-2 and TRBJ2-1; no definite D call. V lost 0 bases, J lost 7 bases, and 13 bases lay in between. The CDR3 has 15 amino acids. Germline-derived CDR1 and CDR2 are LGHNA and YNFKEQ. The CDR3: CASSQEARGVNEQFF. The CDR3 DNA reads TGTGCCAGCAGCCAAGAAGCTCGCGGAGTTAATGAGCAGTTCTTC.

In DNA, the CDR3 is TGTGCCAGCAGCTTACCGGGACTAGCGGGCAATGAGCAGTTCTTC. This translates into CASSLPGLAGNEQFF. The chain joins TRBV7-3 to TRBJ2-1; TRBD2 agrees at 12 bases. The CDR3 has 15 residues. J lost 6 bases, V lost 2 bases, and 2 bases had no gene match. Germline CDR1 is SGHTA and CDR2 is FQGTGA.

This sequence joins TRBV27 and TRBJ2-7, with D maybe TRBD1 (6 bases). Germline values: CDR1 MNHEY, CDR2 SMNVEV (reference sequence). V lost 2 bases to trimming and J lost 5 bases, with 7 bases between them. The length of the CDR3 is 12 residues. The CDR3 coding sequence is TGTGCCAGCAGTTTAGGGGACAACGAGCAGTACTTC. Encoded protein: CASSLGDNEQYF.

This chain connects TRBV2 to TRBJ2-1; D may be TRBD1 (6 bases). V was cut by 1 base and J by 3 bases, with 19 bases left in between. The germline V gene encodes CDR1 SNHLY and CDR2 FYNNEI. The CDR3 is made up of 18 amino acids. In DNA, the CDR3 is TGTGCCAGCAGTGAAGGATCCCAGACAGGTTTGGGCTACAATGAGCAGTTCTTC. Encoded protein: CASSEGSQTGLGYNEQFF.

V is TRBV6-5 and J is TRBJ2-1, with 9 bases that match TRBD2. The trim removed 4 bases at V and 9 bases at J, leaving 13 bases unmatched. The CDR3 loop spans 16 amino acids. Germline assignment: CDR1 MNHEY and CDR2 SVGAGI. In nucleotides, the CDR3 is TGTGCCAGCAGTTGGTGGGCGTCCGGGACTAGCCTTGAGCAGTTCTTC. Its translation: CASSWWASGTSLEQFF.

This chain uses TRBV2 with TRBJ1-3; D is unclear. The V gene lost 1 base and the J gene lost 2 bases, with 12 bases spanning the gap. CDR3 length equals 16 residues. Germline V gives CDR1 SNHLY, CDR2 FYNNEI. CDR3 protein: CASSEGFWATGNTIYF. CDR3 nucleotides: TGTGCCAGCAGTGAAGGATTTTGGGCGACTGGAAACACCATATATTTT.

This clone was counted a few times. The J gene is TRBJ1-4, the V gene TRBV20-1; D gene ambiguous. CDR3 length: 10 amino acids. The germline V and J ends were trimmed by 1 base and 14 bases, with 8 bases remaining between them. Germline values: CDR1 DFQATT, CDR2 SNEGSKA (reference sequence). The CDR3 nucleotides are TGCAGTGCTAGAGGAACCGAGCTGTTTTTT. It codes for CSARGTELFF.

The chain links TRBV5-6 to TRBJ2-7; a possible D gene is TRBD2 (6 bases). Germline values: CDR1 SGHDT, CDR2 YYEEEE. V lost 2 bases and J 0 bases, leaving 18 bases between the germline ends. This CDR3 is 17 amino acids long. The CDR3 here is CASSFLGGSPSSYEQYV. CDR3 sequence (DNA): TGTGCCAGCAGCTTTCTTGGAGGGAGTCCCAGCTCCTACGAGCAGTACGTC.

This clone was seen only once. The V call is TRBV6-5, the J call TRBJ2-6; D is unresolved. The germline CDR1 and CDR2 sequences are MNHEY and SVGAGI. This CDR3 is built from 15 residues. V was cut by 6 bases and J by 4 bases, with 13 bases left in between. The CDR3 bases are TGTGCCAGCAGCCATACTGAGTCCGGGGCCAACGTCCTGACTTTC. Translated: CASSHTESGANVLTF.